The source of this T cell receptor (beta chain) is a study of T-cell memory formation after mild COVID-19. Study results and caveats: The CD4+ clones that contracted clustered mainly within CM and EM, and the CD8+ clones concentrated in EMRA. A second wave of clones peaked on day 37, and their SARS-CoV-2 specificity went unconfirmed. Clones contracting day 15 to 85 were balanced CD4/CD8; later expanders leaned CD4+.

Via MiXCR, TCRdb re-called the 5' RACE reads, giving one row per CDR3 protein. The table lists some 290,000 distinct CDR3 sequences, roughly 17% of them singletons. For this clonotype: Its antigen is still unknown. The junction departs from the called germline gene at one end, perhaps through a read error.

Source material: PBMCs or a T cell subset sorted from them (not recorded which). This receptor was taken from a man aged 18 to 29 who had mild COVID-19 (a few samples of this study predate the infection). Cell type and time point are not known.

This CDR3 is CASSSQFTYTQYF. Here the CDR3 DNA reads TGTGCCAGCAGTTCCCAGTTCACATATACGCAGTATTTT. The gene calls are TRBV12-3 or TRBV12-4 and TRBJ2-3; D not resolved. The CDR3 runs 13 residues.